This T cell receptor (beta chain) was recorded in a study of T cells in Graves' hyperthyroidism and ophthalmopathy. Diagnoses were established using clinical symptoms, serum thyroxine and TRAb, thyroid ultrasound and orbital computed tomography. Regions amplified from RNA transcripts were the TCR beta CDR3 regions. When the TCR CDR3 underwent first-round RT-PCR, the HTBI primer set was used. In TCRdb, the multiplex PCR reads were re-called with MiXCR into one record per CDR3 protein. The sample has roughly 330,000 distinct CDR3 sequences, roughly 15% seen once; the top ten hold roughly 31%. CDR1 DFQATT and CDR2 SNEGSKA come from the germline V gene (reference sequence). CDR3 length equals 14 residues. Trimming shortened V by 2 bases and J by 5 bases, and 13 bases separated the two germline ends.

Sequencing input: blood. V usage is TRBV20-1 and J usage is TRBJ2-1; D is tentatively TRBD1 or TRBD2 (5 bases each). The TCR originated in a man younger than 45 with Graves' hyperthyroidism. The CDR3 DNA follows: TGCAGTGCTAGATCTGGGGGAGCGGACAATGAGCAGTTCTTC. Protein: CSARSGGADNEQFF.